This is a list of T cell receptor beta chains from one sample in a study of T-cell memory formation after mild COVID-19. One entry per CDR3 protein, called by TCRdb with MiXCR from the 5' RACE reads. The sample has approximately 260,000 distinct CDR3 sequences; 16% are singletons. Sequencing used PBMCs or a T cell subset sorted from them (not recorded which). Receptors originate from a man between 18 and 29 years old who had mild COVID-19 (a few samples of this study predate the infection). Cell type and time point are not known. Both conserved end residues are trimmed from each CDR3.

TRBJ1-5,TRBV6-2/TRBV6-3,ASSYISGNSQPQH
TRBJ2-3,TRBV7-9,ASRHGANTQY
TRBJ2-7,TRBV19,ASSMRGRTTYEQY
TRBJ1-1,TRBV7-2,ASSFPGHYTEAF
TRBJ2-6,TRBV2,ASSEVAGANVLT
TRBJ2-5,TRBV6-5,ASSYGRTQY
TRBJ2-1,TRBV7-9,ASSLLGRVNEQF
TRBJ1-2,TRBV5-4,ASSLGRESNYGYT
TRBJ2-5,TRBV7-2,ASSLAGMETQY
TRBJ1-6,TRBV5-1,ASSSTGAYNSPLH
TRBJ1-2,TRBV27,ASSYGPNYGYT
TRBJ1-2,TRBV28,ASSPSVGGWGYT
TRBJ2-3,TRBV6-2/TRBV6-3,ASRADRSPSTDTQY
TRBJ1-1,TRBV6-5,ASSYWVDRGTEAF
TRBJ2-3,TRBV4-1,ASSQTGLGQDTQY
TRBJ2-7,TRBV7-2,ASSLSAGQYEQY
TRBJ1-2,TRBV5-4,ASSSDMPGYT
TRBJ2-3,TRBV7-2,ASSFGTSRVDTQY
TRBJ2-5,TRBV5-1,ASSLVDTEETQY
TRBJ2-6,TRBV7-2,ASSPRASGANVLT
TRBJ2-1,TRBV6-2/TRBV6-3,ASNRGGLRGNEQF
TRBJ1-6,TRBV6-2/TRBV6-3,ASSSWVYNSPLH
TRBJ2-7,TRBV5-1,ASSLVAGPAEQY
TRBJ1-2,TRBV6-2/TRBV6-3,ASSYGANPNYGYT
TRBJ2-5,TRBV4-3,ASSQVGGQGIARQTQY
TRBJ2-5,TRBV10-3,AISESGHHLETQY
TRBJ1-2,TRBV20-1,SARTPNYGYT
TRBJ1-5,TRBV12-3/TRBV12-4,ASSLGSVRHQPQH
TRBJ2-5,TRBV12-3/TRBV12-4,ASMGQLGETQY
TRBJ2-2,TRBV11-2,ASSLGPSPAGELF
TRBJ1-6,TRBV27,ASSIRGQVGSPLH
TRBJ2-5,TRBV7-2,ASSSDRQGPQY
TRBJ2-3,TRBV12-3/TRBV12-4,ASSLRTGFTNTQY
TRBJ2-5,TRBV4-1,ASSIAVQETQY
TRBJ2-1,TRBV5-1,ASSLAGQGANEQF
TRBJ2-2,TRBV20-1,SAHRAHMTGELF
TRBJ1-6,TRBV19,ASSFQFYNSPLH
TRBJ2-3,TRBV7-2,ASSLTSGGGVTDTQY
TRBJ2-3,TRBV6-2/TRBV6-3,ASSYRGDFSGSDTQY
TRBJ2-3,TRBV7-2,ASTLIAGGRGDTQY
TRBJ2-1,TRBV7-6,ASSLGGRVYEQF
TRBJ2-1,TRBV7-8,ASNTITGGTSYNEQF
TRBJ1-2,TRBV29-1,SVSGPNYGYT
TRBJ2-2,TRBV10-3,AISEPEINTGELF
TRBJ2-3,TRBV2,ASTRGVSTDTQY
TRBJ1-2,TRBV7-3,ASSETGGPYGYT
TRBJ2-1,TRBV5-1,ASSLPSGGNNEQF
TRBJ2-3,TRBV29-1,SVEEGSSDTQY
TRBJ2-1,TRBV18,ASSPQQGNEQF
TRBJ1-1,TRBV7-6,ASSAGQGATTEAF
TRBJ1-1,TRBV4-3,ASSQLGGKREAF
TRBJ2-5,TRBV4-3,ASSQDVSQETQY
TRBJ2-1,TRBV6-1,ATRQKRGGIDEQF
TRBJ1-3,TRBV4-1,ASSPRPRGQDSGNTIY
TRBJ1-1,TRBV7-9,ASSLGVHTEAF